This T cell receptor beta chain was recorded in a study of regulatory T cells in long-lasting Graves disease. Assembly of TCR beta libraries relied on iRepertoire HTBI primers together with Arm-PCR of CDR3 regions. TCRdb reanalysed the multiplex PCR reads using MiXCR and keeps one entry per CDR3 protein. The table lists fewer than 450,000 distinct CDR3 sequences, around 24% of them singletons. This clonotype was seen ten or more times. The CDR3 runs 12 residues. The V end lost 5 bases, the J end lost 2 bases, and 9 bases lay between the germline ends. CDR1 is GTSNPN, CDR2 SVGIG, per germline (reference sequence). The time point denotes: persistent/refractory GD, antithyroid drugs over 5 years with positive TRAb. From RNA extracted from PBMCs, the TCR library was made.

The chain uses TRBV30 and TRBJ1-2; D ambiguous. Specimen: peripheral blood mononuclear cells (PBMCs), collected when the disease was refractory, from a patient treated with antithyroid drugs. The receptor comes from a female donor with Graves disease. As DNA, the CDR3 is TGTGCCTGGGGAGGGTCAAACTATGGCTACACCTTC. This sequence encodes CAWGGSNYGYTF.